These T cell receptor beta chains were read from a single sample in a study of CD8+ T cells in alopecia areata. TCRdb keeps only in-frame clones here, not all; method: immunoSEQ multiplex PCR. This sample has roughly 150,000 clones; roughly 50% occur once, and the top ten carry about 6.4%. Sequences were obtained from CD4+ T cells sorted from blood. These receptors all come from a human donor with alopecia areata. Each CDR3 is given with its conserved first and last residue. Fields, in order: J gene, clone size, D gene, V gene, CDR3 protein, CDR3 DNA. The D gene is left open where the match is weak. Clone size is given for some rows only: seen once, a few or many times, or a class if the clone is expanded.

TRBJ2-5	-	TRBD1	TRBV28	CASSRTGGVETQYF	TGTGCCAGCAGTCGGACAGGGGGCGTAGAGACCCAGTACTTC
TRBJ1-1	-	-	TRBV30	CAWNRVQSTEAFF	TGTGCCTGGAATAGAGTCCAGTCCACTGAAGCTTTCTTT
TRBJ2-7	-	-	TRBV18	CASSPPSRTSYEQYF	TGTGCCAGCTCACCACCTAGTAGAACGTCCTACGAGCAGTACTTC
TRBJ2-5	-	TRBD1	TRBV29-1	CSVEDHRGVETQYF	TGCAGCGTTGAAGATCACAGGGGCGTAGAGACCCAGTACTTC
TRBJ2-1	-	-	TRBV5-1	CASSSHTGSSYNEQFF	TGCGCCAGCAGCTCCCACACAGGGAGCTCCTACAATGAGCAGTTCTTC
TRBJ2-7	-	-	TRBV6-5	CASSTDRGGLEQYF	TGTGCCAGCAGCACAGACAGGGGAGGGTTGGAGCAGTACTTC
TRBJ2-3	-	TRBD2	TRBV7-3	CASRKTSGYTDTQYF	TGTGCCAGCCGGAAGACTAGCGGATACACAGATACGCAGTATTTT
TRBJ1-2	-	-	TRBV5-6	CASSFPGATTPDGYTF	TGTGCCAGCAGCTTCCCGGGGGCAACAACTCCAGATGGCTACACCTTC
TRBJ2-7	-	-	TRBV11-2	CASGANPGGTYEQYF	TGTGCCAGCGGCGCAAATCCCGGGGGAACCTACGAGCAGTACTTC
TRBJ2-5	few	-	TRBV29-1	CSVSVWQETQYF	TGCAGCGTTAGCGTCTGGCAAGAGACCCAGTACTTC
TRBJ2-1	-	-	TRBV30	CAWARGGGNEQFF	TGTGCCTGGGCCCGAGGGGGAGGGAATGAGCAGTTCTTC
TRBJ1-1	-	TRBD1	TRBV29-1	CSVEEVQGGSEAFF	TGCAGCGTTGAAGAAGTTCAGGGGGGGTCTGAAGCTTTCTTT
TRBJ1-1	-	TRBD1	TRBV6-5	CASRPGTGSYTEAFF	TGTGCCAGCAGGCCCGGGACAGGGTCGTACACTGAAGCTTTCTTT
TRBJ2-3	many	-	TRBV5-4	CASSPGRDPDTQYF	TGTGCCAGCAGCCCGGGCAGGGACCCAGATACGCAGTATTTT
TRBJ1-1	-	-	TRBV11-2	CASSLEESRKAFF	TGTGCCAGCAGCTTAGAGGAGTCCAGAAAAGCTTTCTTT
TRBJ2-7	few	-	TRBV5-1	CASSLPGPENAYEQYF	TGCGCCAGCAGCCTACCGGGACCTGAAAACGCCTACGAGCAGTACTTC
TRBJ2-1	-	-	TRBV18	CASSPPKAGPGQFF	TGTGCCAGCTCACCACCGAAAGCAGGGCCGGGGCAGTTCTTC
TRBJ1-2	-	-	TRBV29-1	CSVEDWKQPGTF	TGCAGCGTTGAAGACTGGAAACAGCCCGGGACCTTC
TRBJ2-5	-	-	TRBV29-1	CSAHPLGGDEGETQYF	TGCAGCGCCCACCCTCTCGGGGGTGATGAGGGAGAGACCCAGTACTTC
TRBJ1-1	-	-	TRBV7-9	CASSFEANTEAFF	TGTGCCAGCAGCTTTGAAGCGAACACTGAAGCTTTCTTT
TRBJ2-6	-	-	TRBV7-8	CASSGRSGANVLTF	TGTGCCAGCAGCGGACGCTCTGGGGCCAACGTCCTGACTTTC
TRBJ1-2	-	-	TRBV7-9	CASSFPTENYGYTF	TGTGCCAGCAGCTTCCCTACAGAAAACTATGGCTACACCTTC
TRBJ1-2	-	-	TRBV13	CASSAQGNYGYTF	TGTGCCAGCAGCGCACAGGGTAACTATGGCTACACCTTC
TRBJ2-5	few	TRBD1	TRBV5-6	CASSPRQGTETQYF	TGTGCCAGCAGCCCTCGACAGGGTACGGAGACCCAGTACTTC
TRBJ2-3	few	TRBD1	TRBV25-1	CASSETGQGSTDTQYF	TGTGCCAGCAGTGAAACCGGACAGGGGTCCACAGATACGCAGTATTTT
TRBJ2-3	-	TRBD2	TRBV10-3	CAIAIAGDGDTQYF	TGTGCCATCGCTATAGCGGGAGACGGAGATACGCAGTATTTT
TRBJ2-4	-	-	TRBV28	CASSLGGGSKNIQYF	TGTGCCAGCAGTTTGGGCGGTGGGAGCAAAAACATTCAGTACTTC
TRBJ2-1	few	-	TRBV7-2	CASSLGTSPNEQFF	TGTGCCAGCAGCCTGGGCACCAGTCCCAATGAGCAGTTCTTC
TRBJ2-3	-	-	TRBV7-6	CASSLVRRGADTQYF	TGTGCCAGCAGCTTAGTCCGCAGAGGTGCAGATACGCAGTATTTT
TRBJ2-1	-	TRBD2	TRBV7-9	CASSPGTSQSGYNEQFF	TGTGCCAGCAGCCCCGGGACTAGTCAATCGGGCTACAATGAGCAGTTCTTC
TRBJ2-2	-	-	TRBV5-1	CASSLGFDKGELFF	TGCGCCAGCAGCTTGGGATTTGATAAGGGGGAGCTGTTTTTT
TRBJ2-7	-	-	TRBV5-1	CASSLWVSYEQYF	TGCGCCAGCAGCTTGTGGGTCTCCTACGAGCAGTACTTC
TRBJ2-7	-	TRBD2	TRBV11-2	CASSSGLAGAREQYF	TGTGCCAGCAGCTCCGGACTAGCGGGAGCTCGCGAGCAGTACTTC
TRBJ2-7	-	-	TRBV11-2	CASSSELYEQYF	TGTGCCAGCAGCTCCGAGCTATACGAGCAGTACTTC
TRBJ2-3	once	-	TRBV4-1	CASSLPRATDTQYF	TGCGCCAGCAGCCTTCCTCGGGCCACAGATACGCAGTATTTT
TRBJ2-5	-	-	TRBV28	CASRESQETQYF	TGTGCCAGTCGGGAGAGTCAAGAGACCCAGTACTTC
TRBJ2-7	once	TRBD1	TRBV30	CAARDSSYEQYF	TGTGCCGCCCGGGACAGCTCCTACGAGCAGTACTTC
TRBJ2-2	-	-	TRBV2	CASSYTGELFF	TGTGCCAGCAGTTACACCGGGGAGCTGTTTTTT
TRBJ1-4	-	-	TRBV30	CAWRTGPATNEKLFF	TGTGCCTGGAGAACCGGGCCAGCAACTAATGAAAAACTGTTTTTT
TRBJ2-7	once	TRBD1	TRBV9	CASSGTGTGNYEQYF	TGTGCCAGCAGCGGTACCGGGACAGGGAACTACGAGCAGTACTTC
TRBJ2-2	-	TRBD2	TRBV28	CASSSRTSGPSGELFF	TGTGCCAGCAGTTCCAGGACTAGCGGACCCAGCGGGGAGCTGTTTTTT
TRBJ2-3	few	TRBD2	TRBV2	CASFREGSTDTQYF	TGTGCCAGCTTCCGGGAGGGTAGCACAGATACGCAGTATTTT
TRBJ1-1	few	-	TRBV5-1	CASSLVPAENTEAFF	TGCGCCAGCAGCTTGGTGCCGGCCGAGAACACTGAAGCTTTCTTT
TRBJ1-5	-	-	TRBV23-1	CATSSRAGDNQPQHF	TGCGCCACCAGTAGCCGGGCCGGGGACAATCAGCCCCAGCATTTT
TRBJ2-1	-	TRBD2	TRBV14	CASSRWGLAATNEQFF	TGTGCCAGCAGCCGTTGGGGACTAGCGGCGACGAATGAGCAGTTCTTC
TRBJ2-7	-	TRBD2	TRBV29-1	CSVETSGRVYEQYF	TGCAGCGTCGAGACTAGCGGGAGAGTATACGAGCAGTACTTC
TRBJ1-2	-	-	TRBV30	CAWTSANYGYTF	TGTGCCTGGACTTCTGCTAACTATGGCTACACCTTC
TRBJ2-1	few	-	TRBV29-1	CSVGPDYNEQFF	TGCAGCGTTGGGCCTGACTACAATGAGCAGTTCTTC
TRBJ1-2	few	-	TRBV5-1	CASSRDSTENYGYTF	TGCGCCAGCAGCCGGGATTCGACTGAGAACTATGGCTACACCTTC
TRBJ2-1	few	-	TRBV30	CAWSDNEQFF	TGTGCCTGGAGTGACAATGAGCAGTTCTTC
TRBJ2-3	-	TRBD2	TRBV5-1	CASSFSGLAGVPADTQYF	TGCGCCAGCAGCTTCTCGGGACTAGCGGGAGTCCCGGCAGATACGCAGTATTTT
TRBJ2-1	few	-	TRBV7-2	CASSLAPESRLSYNEQFF	TGTGCCAGCAGCTTAGCGCCGGAAAGTCGCCTCTCCTACAATGAGCAGTTCTTC
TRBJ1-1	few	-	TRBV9	CASSVALHLNTEAFF	TGTGCCAGCAGCGTAGCTTTACACCTGAACACTGAAGCTTTCTTT
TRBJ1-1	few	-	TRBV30	CAWRFGTGTEAFF	TGTGCCTGGAGATTCGGGACCGGCACTGAAGCTTTCTTT
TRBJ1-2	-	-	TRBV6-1	CASGPWTYDYGYTF	TGTGCCAGCGGACCTTGGACGTATGACTATGGCTACACCTTC
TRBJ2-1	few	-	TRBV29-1	CSVLKVQGIVNNEQFF	TGCAGCGTGTTGAAAGTCCAGGGGATCGTTAACAATGAGCAGTTCTTC
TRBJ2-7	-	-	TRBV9	CASSPRVSSYEQYF	TGTGCCAGCAGCCCGCGCGTCAGCTCCTACGAGCAGTACTTC
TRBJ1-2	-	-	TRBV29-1	CSVEDGTEYGYTF	TGCAGCGTTGAAGATGGGACGGAGTATGGCTACACCTTC
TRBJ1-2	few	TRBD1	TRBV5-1	CASSLAGTGGGYTF	TGCGCCAGCAGCTTGGCGGGGACAGGTGGCGGCTACACCTTC